The 14 T cell receptor beta chains presented below share a single source sample, sequenced in a study of read filtering for tumor transcriptome and immune sequencing. Molecular barcoded adaptors covering alpha/delta and beta/gamma chains were used on roughly 400 ng RNA. One entry per CDR3 protein results from TCRdb running MiXCR on the reads. The sample lists about 38,000 distinct CDR3 sequences; around 15% were seen once. What was sequenced was a population of CD138-negative cells sorted from bone marrow. The receptors were gathered from a donor aged 40 or older with multiple myeloma.

This clonotype was observed at least ten times. The V call is TRBV30, the J call TRBJ1-1; D remains unclear. Germline CDR1 and CDR2: GTSNPN and SVGIG (reference sequence). V lost 6 bases and J lost 4, with 6 bases in between. CDR3 length equals 10 residues. The CDR3 spells CACIGTEAFF. The CDR3 nucleotides read TGTGCCTGTATAGGCACTGAAGCTTTCTTT.

To note about this clonotype: At one end the junction does not follow the germline gene, possibly because of a read error. The genes are TRBV30 and TRBJ2-1, with 11 bases fitting TRBD2. Germline CDR1 reads GTSNPN; CDR2 reads SVGIG (reference sequence). This CDR3 comprises 14 residues. This CDR3 reads CAWSLAGGPGERFF. CDR3 nucleotide sequence: TGTGCCTGGAGTTTAGCGGGGGGGCCAGGCGAGCGGTTCTTC.

This clonotype was recorded many times. The J gene is TRBJ1-5, the V gene TRBV18; tentatively, D is TRBD1 (6 bases). Trimming cost V 3 bases and J 5 bases, with 11 bases left between them. This CDR3 is built from 14 residues. The germline gives CDR1 KGHSH, CDR2 LQKENI. DNA of the CDR3: TGTGCCAGCTCACCCGGGGCAGGGGATCAGCCCCAGCATTTT. Amino acid sequence: CASSPGAGDQPQHF.

For the CDR3, the DNA is TGTGCCAGCAGTTTCCCAGGGAGCCCCTACGAGCAGTACTTC. Translating gives CASSFPGSPYEQYF. V is TRBV28 and J is TRBJ2-7; D is perhaps TRBD1 or TRBD2 (5 bases each). Germline assignment: CDR1 MDHEN and CDR2 SYDVKM. V was pared by 3 bases and J by 2 bases, with 11 bases between. This CDR3 has 14 residues.

This clonotype has ten or more counts. The V and J genes are TRBV5-5 and TRBJ2-1; TRBD1 matches at 7 bases. The V and J ends lost 4 bases and 1 base, in that order; junction bases with no gene match: 11. CDR3 length: 17 residues. The germline gives CDR1 SGHKS, CDR2 YYEKEE (reference sequence). The CDR3 loop is CASSPYGTEVSYNEQFF. In DNA form, the CDR3 reads TGTGCCAGCAGCCCATACGGGACAGAAGTTTCCTACAATGAGCAGTTCTTC.

This clonotype was detected a few times. A single base separates this from a much larger clone, so it may be a read error. The chain combines TRBV2 with TRBJ2-1; 8 bases are a match to TRBD2. This CDR3 is built from 15 residues. The V segment lost 0 bases and the J segment 5 bases; nucleotides outside the gene matches: 3. Germline V lookup: CDR1 SNHLY, CDR2 FYNNEI. The DNA for the CDR3 is TGTGCCAGCAGTGAAGCGCGGGGGGCGCACAATGAGCAGTTCTTC. It codes for CASSEARGAHNEQFF.

Of note for this clonotype: At one of its ends the junction is not consistent with the germline gene, which may arise from a read error. The V and J genes are TRBV27 and TRBJ1-1, with D unclear. The CDR3 sequence is 12 residues long. Germline values: CDR1 MNHEY, CDR2 SMNVEV (reference sequence). The CDR3 region has the DNA TGTGCCAGTAATGGCGGGGAGACTGAAGCTCTCTTT. It translates to CASNGGETEALF.

This clonotype occurred many times. J is TRBJ2-7 and V is TRBV27; D is perhaps TRBD2 (6 bases). Per the germline V gene, CDR1 is MNHEY and CDR2 is SMNVEV (reference sequence). The CDR3 has 15 residues. V lost 0 bases, J lost 2 bases, and 11 bases lay in between. CDR3 sequence: CASSLSSGHTYEQYF. CDR3 in DNA: TGTGCCAGCAGTTTATCTAGCGGACACACCTACGAGCAGTACTTC.

Ten or more counts support this clonotype. The chain recombines TRBV20-1 with TRBJ1-2; D is perhaps TRBD1 (5 bases). Germline V lookup: CDR1 DFQATT, CDR2 SNEGSKA (reference sequence). The CDR3 covers 13 residues. V lost 0 bases and J 2 bases, leaving 7 bases between the germline ends. The CDR3 DNA follows: TGCAGTGCTAGAGACGACAGAAACTATGGCTACACCTTC. It encodes CSARDDRNYGYTF.

Points on this clonotype: A far more abundant clone sits one base away, making this likely a read error. The DNA for the CDR3 is TGTGCCAGCAGCCCTCCGAATGGGAGGGGCGAGCAGTACTTC. It specifies CASSPPNGRGEQYF. The rearrangement links TRBV7-7 to TRBJ2-7; 7 nucleotides line up with TRBD2. The CDR3 runs 14 residues. The trim removed 5 bases at V and 6 bases at J, leaving 10 bases unmatched. The germline gives CDR1 SSHAT, CDR2 FNYEAQ (reference sequence). The full variable domain, completed using reference TRBV7-7 and TRBJ2-7, is GAGVSQSPRYKVTKRGQDVTLRCDPISSHATLYWYQQALGQGPEFLTYFNYEAQPDKSGLPSDRFSAERPEGSISTLTIQRTEQRDSAMYRCASSPPNGRGEQYFGPGTRLTVT.

In its sample, this clonotype was seen many times. V and J are TRBV28 and TRBJ1-1; 8 positions agree with TRBD1. CDR1 and CDR2 (germline): MDHEN, SYDVKM. V lost 5 bases to trimming and J lost 0 bases; unmatched junction nucleotides: 8. CDR3 length: 16 residues. The CDR3 nucleotides are TGTGCCAGCAGTCCCGGGACAGGCCATTTGAACACTGAAGCTTTCTTT. Translating it yields CASSPGTGHLNTEAFF. Full variable domain (outside the CDR3, taken from reference TRBV28 and TRBJ1-1): DVKVTQSSRYLVKRTGEKVFLECVQDMDHENMFWYRQDPGLGLRLIYFSYDVKMKEKGDIPEGYSVSREKKERFSLILESASTNQTSMYLCASSPGTGHLNTEAFFGQGTRLTVV.

This clonotype was picked up a small number of times. A far larger clone is off by one base, so a read error is likely. This chain uses TRBV6-5 with TRBJ2-1; D not resolved. Germline V gene lookup returns CDR1 MNHEY and CDR2 SVGAGI. V shed 5 bases and J shed 8 bases, with 7 bases lying between them. CDR3 length: 11 residues. The CDR3 reads CASSERDEQFF. As DNA, the CDR3 is TGTGCCAGCAGTGAAAGGGATGAGCAGTTCTTC.

This clonotype was observed many times. The chain couples TRBV5-1 to TRBJ2-3; D is uncertain. In germline, CDR1 is SGHRS, CDR2 YFSETQ. The CDR3 is 12 residues long. The V end was cut by 0 bases, the J end by 4 bases, with 3 bases between. This CDR3 is CASSLVADTQYF. The CDR3 nucleotides read TGCGCCAGCAGCTTGGTGGCAGATACGCAGTATTTT.

This clonotype was seen at least ten times. This chain links TRBV15 with TRBJ1-4; no clear D. Per germline, CDR1 LNHNV and CDR2 YYDKDF (reference sequence). V shed 3 bases and J shed 5 bases, with 10 bases lying between them. The CDR3 contains 14 residues. CDR3 nucleotide sequence: TGTGCCACCAGCAGGGACCTACTGAATGAAAAACTGTTTTTT. Protein: CATSRDLLNEKLFF.